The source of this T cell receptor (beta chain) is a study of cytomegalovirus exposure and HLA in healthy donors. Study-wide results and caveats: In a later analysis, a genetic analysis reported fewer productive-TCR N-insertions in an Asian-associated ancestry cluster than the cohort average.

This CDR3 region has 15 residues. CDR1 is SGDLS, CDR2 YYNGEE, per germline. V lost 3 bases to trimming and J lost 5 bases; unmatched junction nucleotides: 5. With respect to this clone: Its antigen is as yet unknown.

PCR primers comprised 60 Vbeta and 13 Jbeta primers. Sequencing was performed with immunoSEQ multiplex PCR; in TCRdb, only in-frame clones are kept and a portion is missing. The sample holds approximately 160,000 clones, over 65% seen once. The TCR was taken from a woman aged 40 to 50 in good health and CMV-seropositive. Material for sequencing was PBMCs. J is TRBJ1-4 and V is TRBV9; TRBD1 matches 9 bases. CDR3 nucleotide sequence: TGTGCCAGCAGCGCCCCCGGGACAGGGAATGAAAAACTGTTTTTT. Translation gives CASSAPGTGNEKLFF.